This T cell receptor beta chain was documented in a study of blood T cell repertoires in COVID-19. Study-wide context: The United States, Italy and Spain provided the acute and convalescent COVID-19 samples. Nucleic acid was either cDNA or gDNA, and it came from T cells, B-cell-depleted T cells, or PBMCs.

CDR1 WSHSY and CDR2 SAAADI come from the germline V gene. Trimming removed 4 bases from V and 0 bases from J, with 4 bases in between. This CDR3 has 14 residues. The authors' processing: Researchers report that nucleated cell counts were estimated from reference gene primer amplification. The protocol was immunoSEQ multiplex PCR, while the TCRdb copy is restricted to in-frame clones and leaves out a portion. V, J and clone size derive from that table, while D and trimming were established from the DNA sequence. The table lists approximately 210,000 clones, around 80% of them singletons, with roughly 21% in the top ten.

The sequencing sample was made of peripheral blood. This TCR was sampled from a young man with active or convalescent COVID-19. This chain uses TRBV10-2 with TRBJ2-6; D call uncertain. CDR3 sequence: CASSGASGANVLTF. The CDR3 DNA sequence: TGCGCCAGCAGTGGGGCCTCTGGGGCCAACGTCCTGACTTTC.